Listed below are T cell receptor beta chains from one sample, sequenced in a study of T-cell reconstitution after alpha-beta-depleted transplantation in children. TCRdb reanalysed the PCR reads using MiXCR and keeps one entry per CDR3 protein. The profile shows about 300,000 distinct CDR3 sequences, 10% of them singletons. Sample: PBMCs, taken before TCRalphabeta/CD19-depleted stem cell transplant. The source is a boy younger than two with acute myeloid leukemia, due to receive a stem cell transplant. Both conserved end residues are part of each CDR3. A D gene is named only where the DNA matches it firmly. Rows give clone size only sometimes, using once, few, many, or a class for an expanded clone.

v_gene: TRBV7-3
d_gene: TRBD2
abundance: few
j_gene: TRBJ2-3
CDR3nt: TGTGCCAGCAGCCCAACCCTGGGGGGAGGGAGAGATACGCAGTATTTT
CDR3aa: CASSPTLGGGRDTQYF

v_gene: TRBV3-1
d_gene: TRBD2
abundance: few
j_gene: TRBJ2-3
CDR3nt: TGTGCCAGCAGCCCCACACGGAAGGGAGGGTTCGACACAGATACGCAGTATTTT
CDR3aa: CASSPTRKGGFDTDTQYF

v_gene: TRBV28
d_gene: .
abundance: many
j_gene: TRBJ1-2
CDR3nt: TGTGCCAGCAGTTTTCGGGTTAGGGGGGGCCCTGGCTACACCTTC
CDR3aa: CASSFRVRGGPGYTF

v_gene: TRBV7-2
d_gene: TRBD1
abundance: many
j_gene: TRBJ2-1
CDR3nt: TGTGCCAGCAGCTTAGTGGACAGGGCCTACAATGAGCAGTTCTTC
CDR3aa: CASSLVDRAYNEQFF

v_gene: TRBV5-1
d_gene: .
abundance: .
j_gene: TRBJ1-1
CDR3nt: TGCGCCAGCAGCTTGTGGGGGAACTTGAACACTGAAGCTTTCTTT
CDR3aa: CASSLWGNLNTEAFF

v_gene: TRBV28
d_gene: .
abundance: many
j_gene: TRBJ2-7
CDR3nt: TGTGCCAGCAGTTTAGGGGTAGCGGACTACGAGCAGTACTTC
CDR3aa: CASSLGVADYEQYF

v_gene: TRBV25-1
d_gene: TRBD2
abundance: many
j_gene: TRBJ2-7
CDR3nt: TGTGCCAGCAGTGATACCGGGACTAGCTCCTACGAGCAGTACTTC
CDR3aa: CASSDTGTSSYEQYF

v_gene: TRBV12-3/TRBV12-4
d_gene: .
abundance: many
j_gene: TRBJ1-1
CDR3nt: TGTGCCAGCAGTCTGGTCTCCGATTCTGAAGCTTTCTTT
CDR3aa: CASSLVSDSEAFF

v_gene: TRBV5-6
d_gene: .
abundance: .
j_gene: TRBJ1-2
CDR3nt: TGTGCCATCAGCCCCTCCCTCGGTGGCTACACCTTC
CDR3aa: CAISPSLGGYTF

v_gene: TRBV7-3
d_gene: .
abundance: few
j_gene: TRBJ2-1
CDR3nt: TGTGCCAGCAGCTTAGATAGGGTCGATGAGCAGTTCTTC
CDR3aa: CASSLDRVDEQFF

v_gene: TRBV9
d_gene: .
abundance: many
j_gene: TRBJ1-2
CDR3nt: TGTGCCAGCAGCGTAGCGCCAAACAGGGAAAGGCTCGATGGCTACACCTTC
CDR3aa: CASSVAPNRERLDGYTF

v_gene: TRBV12-3/TRBV12-4
d_gene: TRBD2
abundance: many
j_gene: TRBJ2-3
CDR3nt: TGTGCCAGCAGTTTAGCTAGCGGGAGAGATACGCAGTATTTT
CDR3aa: CASSLASGRDTQYF

v_gene: TRBV12-3/TRBV12-4
d_gene: .
abundance: few
j_gene: TRBJ2-3
CDR3nt: TGTGCCAGCAGCCCCGTTCCTACTAGCACAGATACGCAGTATTTT
CDR3aa: CASSPVPTSTDTQYF

v_gene: TRBV28
d_gene: .
abundance: .
j_gene: TRBJ2-7
CDR3nt: TGTGCCAGCAGTTCCGGACAGTTGGCCGACTACGAGCAGTACTTC
CDR3aa: CASSSGQLADYEQYF

v_gene: TRBV28
d_gene: TRBD2
abundance: .
j_gene: TRBJ2-2
CDR3nt: TGTGCCAGCAGCCCTTTAGCGGGCCTGAACACCGGGGAGCTGTTTTTT
CDR3aa: CASSPLAGLNTGELFF

v_gene: TRBV10-3
d_gene: .
abundance: many
j_gene: TRBJ2-1
CDR3nt: TGTGCCATCAGTGAGCATAGGGATGAGCAGTTCTTC
CDR3aa: CAISEHRDEQFF

v_gene: TRBV12-3/TRBV12-4
d_gene: TRBD1
abundance: many
j_gene: TRBJ1-5
CDR3nt: TGTGCCAGCAGTCGACAGGGCCCCAATCAGCCCCAGCATTTT
CDR3aa: CASSRQGPNQPQHF

v_gene: TRBV5-1
d_gene: .
abundance: medium-sized
j_gene: TRBJ2-2
CDR3nt: TGTGCCAGCAGCAGAACCGGGGAGCTGTTTTTT
CDR3aa: CASSRTGELFF

v_gene: TRBV7-7
d_gene: TRBD2
abundance: many
j_gene: TRBJ2-1
CDR3nt: TGTGCCAGCAGCCCCCTCGGGACTAGCGGTGGGGGGGAGCAGTTCTTC
CDR3aa: CASSPLGTSGGGEQFF

v_gene: TRBV4-1
d_gene: TRBD1
abundance: many
j_gene: TRBJ2-5
CDR3nt: TGCGCCAGCAGCCCCGGACAGGGGGCGCTGAGAGAGACCCAGTACTTC
CDR3aa: CASSPGQGALRETQYF

v_gene: TRBV7-3
d_gene: TRBD2
abundance: many
j_gene: TRBJ2-1
CDR3nt: TGTGCCAGCAGCCCCACTAGCGGGTTCAACAATGAGCAGTTCTTC
CDR3aa: CASSPTSGFNNEQFF

v_gene: TRBV27
d_gene: .
abundance: many
j_gene: TRBJ1-5
CDR3nt: TGTGCCAGCTCCGAGTGGCTGGGGAGCAATCAGCCCCAGCATTTT
CDR3aa: CASSEWLGSNQPQHF

v_gene: TRBV5-1
d_gene: .
abundance: .
j_gene: TRBJ1-3
CDR3nt: TGCGCCAGCAGCCCTGGCCCTCGGGACACCATATATTTT
CDR3aa: CASSPGPRDTIYF

v_gene: TRBV5-1
d_gene: .
abundance: many
j_gene: TRBJ1-6
CDR3nt: TGCGCCAGCAGCACGGGACAAACGAATTCACCCCTCCACTTT
CDR3aa: CASSTGQTNSPLHF

v_gene: TRBV11-2
d_gene: TRBD1
abundance: few
j_gene: TRBJ2-3
CDR3nt: TGTGCCAGCAGTTCCGGGACAGGGGTTCGGCTAGCGGTCACAGATACGCAGTATTTT
CDR3aa: CASSSGTGVRLAVTDTQYF

v_gene: TRBV12-3/TRBV12-4
d_gene: .
abundance: many
j_gene: TRBJ2-3
CDR3nt: TGTGCCAGCGGAACGGGGGGCACCGTAGATACGCAGTATTTT
CDR3aa: CASGTGGTVDTQYF

v_gene: TRBV19
d_gene: .
abundance: .
j_gene: TRBJ1-3
CDR3nt: TGTGCCAGTGCCCGGACAGTCCCTGGAAACACCATATATTTT
CDR3aa: CASARTVPGNTIYF

v_gene: TRBV3-1
d_gene: TRBD2
abundance: many
j_gene: TRBJ2-3
CDR3nt: TGTGCCAGCAGCCATCGGGGGGCAGATACGCAGTATTTT
CDR3aa: CASSHRGADTQYF

v_gene: TRBV19
d_gene: TRBD2
abundance: .
j_gene: TRBJ2-2
CDR3nt: TGTGCCAGTAGTCTCGGGAGGAGTCGGACCGGGGAGCTGTTTTTT
CDR3aa: CASSLGRSRTGELFF

v_gene: TRBV5-1
d_gene: .
abundance: many
j_gene: TRBJ2-2
CDR3nt: TGCGCCAGCAGCTTGTTTCGGACATTGAACACCGGGGAGCTGTTTTTT
CDR3aa: CASSLFRTLNTGELFF

v_gene: TRBV6-2/TRBV6-3
d_gene: TRBD2
abundance: many
j_gene: TRBJ2-1
CDR3nt: TGTGCCAGCAGCCCTTGGGGAGGGAATGAGCAGTTCTTC
CDR3aa: CASSPWGGNEQFF

v_gene: TRBV6-1
d_gene: .
abundance: many
j_gene: TRBJ2-3
CDR3nt: TGTGCCAGCAGCCCCGGGACTTTCCGGGCAGATACGCAGTATTTT
CDR3aa: CASSPGTFRADTQYF

v_gene: TRBV20-1
d_gene: TRBD1
abundance: many
j_gene: TRBJ2-7
CDR3nt: TGCAGTGCTAGACACCCGGGACAGGGTACCTACGAGCAGTACTTC
CDR3aa: CSARHPGQGTYEQYF

v_gene: TRBV25-1
d_gene: .
abundance: .
j_gene: TRBJ2-7
CDR3nt: TGTGCCAGCAGTGCTACTCAGGGGGGGGAGTACTTC
CDR3aa: CASSATQGGEYF

v_gene: TRBV6-1
d_gene: TRBD1
abundance: many
j_gene: TRBJ1-2
CDR3nt: TGTGCCAGCGGTAGGACAGGGAGGAGTAGTTATGGCTACACCTTC
CDR3aa: CASGRTGRSSYGYTF

v_gene: TRBV7-3
d_gene: .
abundance: many
j_gene: TRBJ2-3
CDR3nt: TGTGCCAGCAGCCCGGGACTTTATCACACAGATACGCAGTATTTT
CDR3aa: CASSPGLYHTDTQYF

v_gene: TRBV28
d_gene: TRBD2
abundance: many
j_gene: TRBJ2-3
CDR3nt: TGTGCCAGCAGTTCCTCTTCACTAGCGGGAGGAGTAGATACGCAGTATTTT
CDR3aa: CASSSSSLAGGVDTQYF

v_gene: TRBV15
d_gene: TRBD1
abundance: many
j_gene: TRBJ1-4
CDR3nt: TGTGCCACCAGAACCGGGACAGGGAGTGAAAAACTGTTTTTT
CDR3aa: CATRTGTGSEKLFF

v_gene: TRBV10-3
d_gene: TRBD2
abundance: many
j_gene: TRBJ2-1
CDR3nt: TGTGCCATCAGTGAGTCGAGTCCGAATGGACTAGCGGGAGGGAATGAGCAGTTCTTC
CDR3aa: CAISESSPNGLAGGNEQFF

v_gene: TRBV6-5
d_gene: TRBD1
abundance: .
j_gene: TRBJ2-2
CDR3nt: TGTGCCAGCAGTTACTCGCACAGGGGAACCGGGGAGCTGTTTTTT
CDR3aa: CASSYSHRGTGELFF

v_gene: TRBV18
d_gene: .
abundance: few
j_gene: TRBJ2-6
CDR3nt: TGTGCCAGCTCACCATTCCCCGCCCTTTATGTCTCTGGGGCCAACGTCCTGACTTTC
CDR3aa: CASSPFPALYVSGANVLTF

v_gene: TRBV5-5
d_gene: .
abundance: .
j_gene: TRBJ1-2
CDR3nt: TGTGCCAGCAGCTTCGGCAGAAATAGGGGTCCCGTGTACTACACCTTC
CDR3aa: CASSFGRNRGPVYYTF

v_gene: TRBV7-2
d_gene: .
abundance: many
j_gene: TRBJ1-5
CDR3nt: TGTGCCAGCAGCCAATTGGGGGGGAAGAGGCAGCCCCAGCATTTT
CDR3aa: CASSQLGGKRQPQHF

v_gene: TRBV7-2
d_gene: TRBD2
abundance: many
j_gene: TRBJ2-1
CDR3nt: TGTGCCAGCAGCTTACGGCTAGCGGACAATGAGCAGTTCTTC
CDR3aa: CASSLRLADNEQFF

v_gene: TRBV2
d_gene: .
abundance: .
j_gene: TRBJ2-7
CDR3nt: TGTGCCAGCCAAGGCTCAGGGGTTGGGGTCTACGAGCAGTACTTC
CDR3aa: CASQGSGVGVYEQYF

v_gene: TRBV4-3
d_gene: TRBD2
abundance: many
j_gene: TRBJ2-7
CDR3nt: TGCGCCAGCAGCCAAGAACTAGCGGGAGGCCTTTACGAGCAGTACTTC
CDR3aa: CASSQELAGGLYEQYF

v_gene: TRBV3-1
d_gene: .
abundance: many
j_gene: TRBJ2-7
CDR3nt: TGTGCCAGCAGCCGATGGGACGGTGTTACGAACGAGCAGTACTTC
CDR3aa: CASSRWDGVTNEQYF